These 18 T cell receptor beta chains share one sample of origin, sequenced in a study of blood T cell repertoires in COVID-19. Profiling relied on immunoSEQ multiplex PCR, and the TCRdb table lists in-frame clones only, not all of them. Seen here are about 78,000 clones, more than 70% observed once, and the top ten hold more than 5%. The material sequenced was peripheral blood. These receptors originate from a man aged 55 to 70 with active or convalescent COVID-19.

This CDR3 is CASSTQGDYGYTF. In DNA form, the CDR3 reads TGTGCCAGCAGCACTCAGGGGGACTATGGCTACACCTTC. The J gene is TRBJ1-2, the V gene TRBV9; TRBD1 matches 7 bases. Germline V CDR1 and CDR2: SGDLS, YYNGEE. V lost 4 bases, J lost 3 bases, and 3 bases stayed unmatched. The length of the CDR3 is 13 residues.

This rearrangement joins TRBV19 to TRBJ1-5, with 7 bases identical to TRBD1. CDR3 length equals 14 residues. Germline V gene data show CDR1 as LNHDA and CDR2 as SQIVND (reference sequence). The ends lost 4 bases at V and 3 bases at J; junction bases unmatched: 3. CDR3 nucleotides: TGTGCCAGTAGTAGAGACAGGGACAATCAGCCCCAGCATTTT. Protein sequence: CASSRDRDNQPQHF.

J is TRBJ2-2 and V is TRBV5-4; 8 bases are a match to TRBD2. This CDR3 is built from 17 residues. Germline V gives CDR1 SGHNT, CDR2 YYREEE (reference sequence). After removal of 2 bases from V and 0 bases from J, the junction contained 6 bases not matched to a gene. The DNA of the CDR3 is TGTGCCAGCAGCTTTCCTCGGGGGGGCGCGAACACCGGGGAGCTGTTTTTT. Its protein is CASSFPRGGANTGELFF.

The J gene is TRBJ1-1, the V gene TRBV4-3; tentatively, D is TRBD1 (5 bases). The CDR3 has 15 residues. Deletions cut 4 bases from V and 0 bases from J, with 12 bases between. CDR1 and CDR2 from the germline V gene are LGHNA and YSLEER. The chain's CDR3 is CASSRGLGLNTEAFF. The CDR3 nucleotides read TGCGCCAGCAGCCGGGGACTTGGACTGAACACTGAAGCTTTCTTT.

The V gene is TRBV15, the J gene TRBJ2-3; D unresolved. In germline, CDR1 is LNHNV, CDR2 YYDKDF (reference sequence). V dropped 8 bases and J dropped 4 bases, with 13 bases sitting between them. The CDR3 runs 13 residues. CDR3 residues: CATGLARADTQYF. In nucleotides, the CDR3 is TGTGCCACCGGATTAGCCCGAGCAGATACGCAGTATTTT.

This chain joins TRBV2 and TRBJ2-2, with D possibly TRBD1 on 5 matching bases. Trimming shortened V by 5 bases and J by 4 bases, and 8 bases separated the two germline ends. CDR3 length: 13 amino acids. The germline V gene has CDR1 SNHLY and CDR2 FYNNEI. The CDR3 loop is CASSLGPTGELFF. CDR3 coding DNA: TGTGCCAGCAGTTTGGGGCCCACCGGGGAGCTGTTTTTT.

The chain carries TRBV6-2 or TRBV6-3 and TRBJ1-4, with D maybe TRBD1 (5 bases). The CDR3 covers 15 residues. Germline CDR1 MNHEY, CDR2 SVGEGT. The V gene lost 4 bases and the J gene lost 8 bases, with 17 bases spanning the gap. The CDR3 loop is CASSSQGQRGEKLFF. CDR3 DNA sequence: TGTGCCAGCAGTTCCCAGGGTCAGCGGGGCGAAAAACTGTTTTTT.

The rearrangement uses TRBV5-1 and TRBJ1-4; 8 bases line up with TRBD1. CDR1 and CDR2 (germline): SGHRS, YFSETQ. The CDR3 contains 15 residues. Unmatched junction bases numbered 5, after V lost 4 bases and J lost 3 bases. The CDR3 spells CASSATGESNEKLFF. The DNA of the CDR3 is TGCGCCAGCAGCGCGACAGGGGAATCTAATGAAAAACTGTTTTTT.

The chain links TRBV20-1 to TRBJ2-1; TRBD2 is a possible D gene (5 bases). The CDR3 covers 12 residues. Germline CDR1 reads DFQATT; CDR2 reads SNEGSKA (reference sequence). V lost 3 bases, J lost 5 bases, and 8 bases lay in between. The CDR3 protein is CSASVEDNEQFF. The CDR3 DNA is TGCAGTGCTAGTGTGGAGGACAATGAGCAGTTCTTC.

The CDR3 spells CASSYQGQGGGYTF. The CDR3 DNA follows: TGTGCCAGCAGTTACCAGGGACAGGGTGGTGGCTACACCTTC. The chain couples TRBV6-5 to TRBJ1-2; 9 bases agree with TRBD1. Germline V gives CDR1 MNHEY, CDR2 SVGAGI. This CDR3 has 14 amino acids. Trimming removed 2 bases from V and 7 bases from J; junction bases left unmatched: 5.

The rearrangement uses TRBV25-1 and TRBJ1-5; D gene ambiguous. Between the trimmed V and J ends, which lost 8 bases and 6 bases, there was a span of 17 bases. Germline loops: CDR1 MGHDK, CDR2 SYGVNS. CDR3 length: 14 amino acids. The CDR3 here is CASPEAGVGQPQHF. In DNA, the CDR3 is TGTGCCAGCCCGGAGGCCGGGGTGGGTCAGCCCCAGCATTTT.

The rearrangement joins TRBV2 to TRBJ2-2, with TRBD2 as a possible D gene (6 bases). Germline CDR1 is SNHLY and CDR2 is FYNNEI. The length of the CDR3 is 15 residues. Trimming removed 6 bases from V and 1 base from J, with 12 bases in between. The CDR3 nucleotides are TGTGCCAGCAGGGGGGGACTTGGGAACACCGGGGAGCTGTTTTTT. Protein product: CASRGGLGNTGELFF. Filled out from reference TRBV2 and TRBJ2-2, the complete variable domain reads EPEVTQTPSHQVTQMGQEVILRCVPISNHLYFYWYRQILGQKVEFLVSFYNNEISEKSEIFDDQFSVERPDGSNFTLKIRSTKLEDSAMYFCASRGGLGNTGELFFGEGSRLTVL.

The chain links TRBV29-1 to TRBJ1-1, with 8 bases aligning to TRBD1. The CDR3 is 14 residues long. V lost 1 base, J lost 1 base, and 2 bases stayed unmatched. CDR1 is SQVTM, CDR2 ANQGSEA, per germline. The CDR3 loop is CSVEVGTGNTEAFF. The CDR3 DNA reads TGCAGCGTTGAAGTGGGGACAGGGAACACTGAAGCTTTCTTT.

The chain carries TRBV6-1 and TRBJ2-3; D possibly corresponds to TRBD1 (6 bases). From germline, CDR1 is MNHNS and CDR2 SASEGT. The CDR3 extends over 16 amino acids. Trimming left V 0 bases short and J 4 bases short, with 14 bases between. The CDR3 region has the DNA TGTGCCAGCAGTGAAGCGTTGGGGGCGCGAGCAGATACGCAGTATTTT. This encodes CASSEALGARADTQYF.

The chain joins TRBV11-1 to TRBJ1-1; the D gene is possibly TRBD1 (6 bases). The V end was cut by 5 bases, the J end by 6 bases, with 22 bases between. Germline-derived CDR1 and CDR2 are SGHAT and FQDESV (reference sequence). The CDR3 runs to 16 residues. The CDR3 nucleotides read TGTGCCAGCAGCCCTTGGGGAAGGGGCGAGGGGGCTGAAGCTTTCTTT. Translating gives CASSPWGRGEGAEAFF.

The genes are TRBV6-5 and TRBJ1-4; D remains ambiguous. The CDR3 consists of 16 residues. Germline CDR1 is MNHEY and CDR2 is SVGAGI. Trimming pared 0 bases from V and 6 bases from J, leaving 14 bases between. Here the CDR3 DNA reads TGTGCCAGCAGTTACTCCCACCTCTTCCAGGATGAAAAACTGTTTTTT. It encodes CASSYSHLFQDEKLFF.

This rearrangement joins TRBV5-1 to TRBJ1-5; D possibly corresponds to TRBD1 (5 bases). CDR3 length: 15 residues. Germline V gene sequence: CDR1 SGHRS, CDR2 YFSETQ. The germline V and J ends were trimmed by 0 bases and 1 base, with 8 bases remaining between them. CDR3: CASSLAGGSNQPQHF. The DNA for the CDR3 is TGCGCCAGCAGCTTGGCCGGGGGAAGCAATCAGCCCCAGCATTTT. The full variable domain, its missing parts supplied by reference TRBV5-1 and TRBJ1-5, is KAGVTQTPRYLIKTRGQQVTLSCSPISGHRSVSWYQQTPGQGLQFLFEYFSETQRNKGNFPGRFSGRQFSNSRSEMNVSTLELGDSALYLCASSLAGGSNQPQHFGDGTRLSIL.

The CDR3, as DNA: TGTGCCAGCAGTCCAGGGAACTACGAGCAGTACTTC. Its protein is CASSPGNYEQYF. The chain joins TRBV12-3 or TRBV12-4 to TRBJ2-7; TRBD1 might be the D (5 bases). The CDR3 spans 12 residues. V dropped 5 bases and J dropped 3 bases, with 8 bases sitting between them.